The T cell receptor beta chain described here comes from a study of CD8+CD57+ T cells in acquired aplastic anemia. The study profiled TCR beta VDJ and CDR3 using genomic DNA as template. TCRdb analysed the reads with MiXCR anew, one entry per CDR3 protein. The data contain approximately 130,000 distinct CDR3 sequences, less than 45% of them singletons. The CDR3 extends over 11 amino acids. Looked up from germline, CDR1 is DFQATT and CDR2 is SNEGSKA (reference sequence). Trimming took off 3 bases at V and 4 bases at J, with 4 bases between the two ends. The sample holds many counts of this clonotype. The rearrangement links TRBV20-1 to TRBJ2-1, with unresolved D. The sequencing input was sorted CD4+, CD8+, or CD8+CD57+ T cells (not recorded which) from PBMCs. This receptor was taken from a human donor in good health, serving as a control. CDR3 nucleotide sequence: TGCAGTGCTAGCCAATACAATGAGCAGTTCTTC. It specifies CSASQYNEQFF.